This TCR beta chain appears in the sequencing data of a study of multiple sclerosis patients with progressive multifocal leukoencephalopathy. Study results and limitations: Lower normalized Shannon entropy suggested reduced TRB diversity in most PML patients.

Time point described: before natalizumab initiation. T0 blood was collected before the first natalizumab infusion. J was trimmed by 6 bases and V by 1 base; bases with no gene match: 17. Germline CDR1 is MNHNS and CDR2 is SASEGT. The CDR3 covers 18 residues. Sequencing used immunoSEQ multiplex PCR; TCRdb keeps in-frame clones, though not all of them. The sample consists of around 28,000 clones, around 90% of them appearing once. Worth noting for this clone: The antigen is not known.

The material sequenced was PBMCs. This chain joins TRBV6-1 and TRBJ1-2; 7 nucleotides line up with TRBD1. This sequence was found in a human donor with multiple sclerosis. CDR3 region: CASSEGQTGYRAYDGYTF. The CDR3 nucleotides are TGTGCCAGCAGTGAAGGGCAGACAGGGTATAGGGCCTATGATGGCTACACCTTC.